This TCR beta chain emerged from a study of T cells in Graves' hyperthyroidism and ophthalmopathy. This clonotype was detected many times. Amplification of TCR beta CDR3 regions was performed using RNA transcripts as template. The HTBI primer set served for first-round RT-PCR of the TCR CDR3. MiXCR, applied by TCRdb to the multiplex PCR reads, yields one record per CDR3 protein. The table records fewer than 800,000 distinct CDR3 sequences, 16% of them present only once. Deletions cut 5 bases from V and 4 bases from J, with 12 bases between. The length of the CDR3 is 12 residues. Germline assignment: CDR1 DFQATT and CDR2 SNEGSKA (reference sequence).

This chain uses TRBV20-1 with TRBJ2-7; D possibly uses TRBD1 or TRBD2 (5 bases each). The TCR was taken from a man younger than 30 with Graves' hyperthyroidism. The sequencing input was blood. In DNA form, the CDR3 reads TGCAGTGCTTCCTCGGGACCTTACGAGCAGTACTTC. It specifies CSASSGPYEQYF.